This T cell receptor beta chain was recorded in a study of blood T cell repertoires in COVID-19. Repertoires were generated with immunoSEQ multiplex PCR, while TCRdb's copy carries only in-frame clones and drops some. Of 200,000 to 250,000 clones listed, roughly 88% are singletons. Per the germline V gene, CDR1 is LNHDA and CDR2 is SQIVND (reference sequence). The CDR3 is 14 amino acids. The J segment lost 4 bases and the V segment lost 8 bases, leaving 10 bases of the junction unmatched. The source material was PBMCs or T cells enriched from blood (not recorded which). V and J are TRBV19 and TRBJ1-2; 7 nucleotides align to TRBD1. The TCR comes from a woman between 25 and 40 years old who had been exposed to COVID-19. CDR3 region: CASRQGVGVYGYTF. The CDR3 nucleotides read TGTGCCAGTCGACAGGGTGTGGGGGTCTATGGCTACACCTTC.